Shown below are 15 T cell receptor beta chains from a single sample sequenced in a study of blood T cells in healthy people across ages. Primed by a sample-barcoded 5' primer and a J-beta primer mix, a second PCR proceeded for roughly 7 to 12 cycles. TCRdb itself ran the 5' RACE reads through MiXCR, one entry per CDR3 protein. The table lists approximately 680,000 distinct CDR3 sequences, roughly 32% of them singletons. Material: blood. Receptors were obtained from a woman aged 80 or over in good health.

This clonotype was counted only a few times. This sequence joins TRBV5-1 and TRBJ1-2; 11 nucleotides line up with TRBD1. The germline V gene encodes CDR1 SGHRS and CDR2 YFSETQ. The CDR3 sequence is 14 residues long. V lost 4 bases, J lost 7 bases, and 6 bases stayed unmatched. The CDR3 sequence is CASSLDRGQRGYTF. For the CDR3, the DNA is TGCGCCAGCAGCCTGGACAGGGGGCAGCGTGGCTACACCTTC. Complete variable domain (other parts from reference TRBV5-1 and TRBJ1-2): KAGVTQTPRYLIKTRGQQVTLSCSPISGHRSVSWYQQTPGQGLQFLFEYFSETQRNKGNFPGRFSGRQFSNSRSEMNVSTLELGDSALYLCASSLDRGQRGYTFGSGTRLTVV.

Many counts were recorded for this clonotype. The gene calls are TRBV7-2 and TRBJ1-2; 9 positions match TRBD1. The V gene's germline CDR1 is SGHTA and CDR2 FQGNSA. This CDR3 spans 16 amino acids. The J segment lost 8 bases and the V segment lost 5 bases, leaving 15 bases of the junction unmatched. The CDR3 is CASSATRSWDRDGYTF. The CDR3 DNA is TGTGCCAGCAGCGCCACCCGGAGTTGGGACAGGGACGGCTACACCTTC.

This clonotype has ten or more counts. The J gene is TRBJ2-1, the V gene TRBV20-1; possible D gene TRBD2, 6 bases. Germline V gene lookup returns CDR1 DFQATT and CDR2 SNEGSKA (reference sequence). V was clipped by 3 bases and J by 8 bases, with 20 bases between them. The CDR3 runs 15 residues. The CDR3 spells CSASGETSKLYEQFF. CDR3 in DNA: TGCAGTGCTAGTGGGGAAACTAGCAAGCTCTATGAGCAGTTCTTC.

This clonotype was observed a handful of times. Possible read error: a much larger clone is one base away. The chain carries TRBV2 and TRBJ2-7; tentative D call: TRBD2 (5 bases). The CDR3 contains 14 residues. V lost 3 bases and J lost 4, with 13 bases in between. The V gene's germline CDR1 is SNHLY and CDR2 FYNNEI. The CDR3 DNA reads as TGTGCCAGCAGTGATTTCGACTACCGTTACGAGCAGTACTTC. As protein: CASSDFDYRYEQYF.

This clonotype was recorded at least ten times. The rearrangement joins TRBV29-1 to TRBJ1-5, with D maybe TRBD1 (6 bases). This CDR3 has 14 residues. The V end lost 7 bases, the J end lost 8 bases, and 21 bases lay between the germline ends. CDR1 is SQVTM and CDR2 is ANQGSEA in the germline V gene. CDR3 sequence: CSAQGGGVREPQHF. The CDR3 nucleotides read TGCAGCGCACAAGGAGGGGGGGTTCGGGAGCCCCAGCATTTT.

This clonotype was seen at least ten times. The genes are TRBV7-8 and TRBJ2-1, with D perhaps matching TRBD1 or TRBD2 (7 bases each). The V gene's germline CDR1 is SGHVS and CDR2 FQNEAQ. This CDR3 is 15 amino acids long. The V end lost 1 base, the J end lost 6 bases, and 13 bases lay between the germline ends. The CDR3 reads CASSLGQGGGNEQFF. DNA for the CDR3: TGTGCCAGCAGCTTAGGACAGGGAGGGGGCAATGAGCAGTTCTTC.

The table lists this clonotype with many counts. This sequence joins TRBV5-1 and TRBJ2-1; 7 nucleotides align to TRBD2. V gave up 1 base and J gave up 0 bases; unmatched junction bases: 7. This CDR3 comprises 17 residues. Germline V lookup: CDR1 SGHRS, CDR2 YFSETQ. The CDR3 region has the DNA TGCGCCAGCAGCTTGCGGGGGGAGGGGAGCTCCTACAATGAGCAGTTCTTC. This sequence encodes CASSLRGEGSSYNEQFF.

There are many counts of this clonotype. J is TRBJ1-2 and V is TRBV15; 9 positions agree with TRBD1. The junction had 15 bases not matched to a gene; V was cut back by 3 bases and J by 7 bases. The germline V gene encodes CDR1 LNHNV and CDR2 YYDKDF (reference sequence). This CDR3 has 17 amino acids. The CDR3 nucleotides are TGTGCCACCAGCAGGGGGACAGGGCGAACCTCAGGAGGTGGCTACACCTTC. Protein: CATSRGTGRTSGGGYTF. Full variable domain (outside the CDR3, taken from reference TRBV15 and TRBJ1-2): DAMVIQNPRYQVTQFGKPVTLSCSQTLNHNVMYWYQQKSSQAPKLLFHYYDKDFNNEADTPDNFQSRRPNTSFCFLDIRSPGLGDTAMYLCATSRGTGRTSGGGYTFGSGTRLTVV.

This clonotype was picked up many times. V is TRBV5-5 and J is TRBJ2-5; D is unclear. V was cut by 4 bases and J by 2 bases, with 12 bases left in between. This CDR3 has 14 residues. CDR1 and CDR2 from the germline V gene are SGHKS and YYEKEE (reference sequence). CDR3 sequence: CASSPRNQQETQYF. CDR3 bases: TGTGCCAGCAGCCCCCGGAACCAACAAGAGACCCAGTACTTC.

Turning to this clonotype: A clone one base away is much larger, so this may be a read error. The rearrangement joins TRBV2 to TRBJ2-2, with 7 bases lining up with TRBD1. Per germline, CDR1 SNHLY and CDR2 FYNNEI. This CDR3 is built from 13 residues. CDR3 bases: TGTGCCGGCAGTTTCAGGGGGACCGGGGAGCTGTTTTTT. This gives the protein CAGSFRGTGELFF. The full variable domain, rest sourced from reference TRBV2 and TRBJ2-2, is EPEVTQTPSHQVTQMGQEVILRCVPISNHLYFYWYRQILGQKVEFLVSFYNNEISEKSEIFDDQFSVERPDGSNFTLKIRSTKLEDSAMYFCAGSFRGTGELFFGEGSRLTVL.

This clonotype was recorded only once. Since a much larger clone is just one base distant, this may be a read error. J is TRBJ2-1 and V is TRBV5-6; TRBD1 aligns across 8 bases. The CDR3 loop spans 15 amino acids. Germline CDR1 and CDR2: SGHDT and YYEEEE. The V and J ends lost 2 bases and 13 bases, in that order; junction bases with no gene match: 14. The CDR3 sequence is CASSFSTGVGETQFF. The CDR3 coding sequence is TGTGCCAGCAGCTTTTCGACAGGGGTGGGAGAGACCCAGTTCTTC. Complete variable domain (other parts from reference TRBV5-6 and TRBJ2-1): DAGVTQSPTHLIKTRGQQVTLRCSPKSGHDTVSWYQQALGQGPQFIFQYYEEEERQRGNFPDRFSGHQFPNYSSELNVNALLLGDSALYLCASSFSTGVGETQFFGPGTRLTVL.

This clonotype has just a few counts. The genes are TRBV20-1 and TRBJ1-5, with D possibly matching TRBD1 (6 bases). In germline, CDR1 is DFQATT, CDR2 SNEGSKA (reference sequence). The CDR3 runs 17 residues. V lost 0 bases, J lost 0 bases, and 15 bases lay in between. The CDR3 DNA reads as TGCAGTGCTAGAGAAAGGGGGAGGGCTTATAGCAATCAGCCCCAGCATTTT. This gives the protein CSARERGRAYSNQPQHF.

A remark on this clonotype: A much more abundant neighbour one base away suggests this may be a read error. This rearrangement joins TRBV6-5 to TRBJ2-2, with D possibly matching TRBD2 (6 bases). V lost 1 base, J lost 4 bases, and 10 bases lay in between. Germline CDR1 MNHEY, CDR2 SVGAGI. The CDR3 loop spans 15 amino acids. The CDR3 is CASSYFRGATGELFF. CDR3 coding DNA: TGTGCCAGCAGTTACTTCCGCGGGGCCACCGGGGAGCTGTTTTTT.

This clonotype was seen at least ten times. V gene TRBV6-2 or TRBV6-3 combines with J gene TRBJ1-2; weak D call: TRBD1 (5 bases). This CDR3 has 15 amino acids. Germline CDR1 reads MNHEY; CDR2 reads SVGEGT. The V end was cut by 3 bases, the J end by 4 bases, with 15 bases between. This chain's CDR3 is CASSYPVRGFYGYTF. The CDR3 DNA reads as TGTGCCAGCAGTTATCCTGTCCGGGGGTTCTATGGCTACACCTTC.

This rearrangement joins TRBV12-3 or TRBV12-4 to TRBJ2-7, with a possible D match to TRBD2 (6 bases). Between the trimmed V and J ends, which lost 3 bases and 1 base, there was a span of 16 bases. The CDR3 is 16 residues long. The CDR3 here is CASSFVTGVRSYEQYF. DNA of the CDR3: TGTGCCAGCAGTTTTGTGACGGGAGTCAGATCCTACGAGCAGTACTTC.